By share, the clone carrying this T cell receptor beta chain ranks as medium-sized. Its specificity is unknown. Adaptor-ligated barcode primers were used to amplify TRBV12-4/TRBJ1-2 clonotypes. TCRdb re-derived calls from the multiplex PCR reads in MiXCR, one entry per CDR3 protein. The sample lists nearly 1,000 distinct CDR3 sequences, approximately 5% seen once, with roughly 40% in the top ten. Study results and limitations: Tumor memory CD4+ T cell TCR gene usage clustered with blood and lymph node memory CD4+ cells and lymph node naive CD4+ cells. Roughly an eighth of tumor Treg sequences matched naive CD4+ cells.

Trimming stripped 6 bases from V and 8 bases from J, with 16 bases between. The CDR3 is made up of 13 amino acids. The sample taken for sequencing was tumor-infiltrating naive CD4+ T cells sorted from the breast tumor. Subset meaning: naive CD4+ T cells, CD4+CD45RA+CD25-. The rearrangement uses TRBV12-3 or TRBV12-4 and TRBJ1-2; D is possibly TRBD1 (5 bases). The origin of this receptor is a female donor with breast cancer. This CDR3 reads CASSKGEGGGYTF. Written as DNA, the CDR3 is TGTGCCAGCAGCAAAGGGGAGGGAGGCGGCTACACCTTC.